Shown below are 30 T cell receptor beta chains from a single sample sequenced in a study of blood T cell repertoires in COVID-19. TCRdb's table, derived via immunoSEQ multiplex PCR, lists solely in-frame clones and lacks some. The sample has 250,000 to 400,000 clones; about nine tenths are singletons. Sequencing used peripheral blood. Source of these receptors: a woman in her twenties or thirties with COVID-19, enrolled during active disease.

Here the CDR3 reads CASKGEGYNEQFF. The CDR3 DNA reads as TGTGCCAGCAAAGGGGAGGGCTACAATGAGCAGTTCTTC. The chain carries TRBV2 and TRBJ2-1; 7 bases align to TRBD2. J lost 3 bases, V lost 7 bases, and 3 bases had no gene match. The CDR3 totals 13 residues. The germline V gene has CDR1 SNHLY and CDR2 FYNNEI.

The chain has TRBV28 and TRBJ1-1, with TRBD1 as a possible D gene (6 bases). The CDR3 consists of 12 residues. V lost 7 bases, J lost 10 bases, and 16 bases lay in between. Germline CDR1 reads MDHEN; CDR2 reads SYDVKM. CDR3 protein: CASMGSQGTAFF. The CDR3 region has the DNA TGTGCCAGCATGGGGTCACAGGGAACAGCTTTCTTT. Using reference TRBV28 and TRBJ1-1 for the parts outside the CDR3, the full variable domain is DVKVTQSSRYLVKRTGEKVFLECVQDMDHENMFWYRQDPGLGLRLIYFSYDVKMKEKGDIPEGYSVSREKKERFSLILESASTNQTSMYLCASMGSQGTAFFGQGTRLTVV.

The rearrangement uses TRBV28 and TRBJ2-1, with D possibly matching TRBD1 (5 bases). CDR1 and CDR2 from the germline V gene are MDHEN and SYDVKM. V was shortened by 3 bases and J by 6 bases, with 15 bases between the two germline ends. CDR3 length: 15 amino acids. CDR3 DNA: TGTGCCAGCAGTTTCCTGGACACCCCTCTCAATGAGCAGTTCTTC. Residues: CASSFLDTPLNEQFF.

The chain has TRBV28 and TRBJ2-1, with 7 positions matching TRBD1. J lost 1 base, V lost 7 bases, and 13 bases had no gene match. The CDR3 covers 17 residues. Germline V gives CDR1 MDHEN, CDR2 SYDVKM. The CDR3 DNA reads TGTGCCAGCACTCCTATACGACAGGGAAGGTCCTACAATGAGCAGTTCTTC. It is translated as CASTPIRQGRSYNEQFF.

This clone has a single count. V is TRBV14 and J is TRBJ2-3; the match to TRBD2 covers 10 bases. Trimming removed 2 bases from V and 4 bases from J; junction bases left unmatched: 3. The CDR3 length is 15 residues. Germline values: CDR1 SGHDN, CDR2 FVKESK. The CDR3 reads CASSQTSGMSDTQYF. For the CDR3, the DNA is TGTGCCAGCAGCCAAACTAGCGGGATGTCAGATACGCAGTATTTT.

The chain recombines TRBV2 with TRBJ2-1, with 8 bases that match TRBD1. Germline CDR1 reads SNHLY; CDR2 reads FYNNEI. This CDR3 contains 15 residues. V lost 1 base, J lost 4 bases, and 3 bases stayed unmatched. CDR3 protein: CASSEGTGMYNEQFF. The CDR3 DNA reads as TGTGCCAGCAGTGAAGGGACAGGGATGTACAATGAGCAGTTCTTC.

The V and J genes are TRBV5-1 and TRBJ1-3; TRBD1 matches 7 bases. The CDR3 consists of 14 residues. The ends lost 7 bases at V and 4 bases at J; junction bases unmatched: 8. Per germline, CDR1 SGHRS and CDR2 YFSETQ. The CDR3 sequence is CASRPGTEGNTIYF. The CDR3 coding sequence is TGCGCCAGCCGTCCTGGGACAGAAGGAAACACCATATATTTT.

The chain employs TRBV6-1 and TRBJ1-5; D ambiguous. CDR3 length: 14 residues. Germline V gene sequence: CDR1 MNHNS, CDR2 SASEGT. V was clipped by 3 bases and J by 4 bases, with 10 bases between them. Written as DNA, the CDR3 is TGTGCCAGCAGTGAGAGGGCGGCAAATCAGCCCCAGCATTTT. It translates to CASSERAANQPQHF.

The chain joins TRBV30 to TRBJ2-5, with TRBD2 matching over 10 bases. Germline CDR1 and CDR2: GTSNPN and SVGIG (reference sequence). The J segment lost 0 bases and the V segment lost 3 bases, leaving 4 bases of the junction unmatched. This CDR3 spans 15 amino acids. CDR3 DNA: TGTGCCTGGAGCGCACTAGCGGGGAACCAAGAGACCCAGTACTTC. Its translation is CAWSALAGNQETQYF.

V is TRBV5-1 and J is TRBJ1-4; no firm D call. The germline V gene encodes CDR1 SGHRS and CDR2 YFSETQ. The CDR3 length is 16 residues. Trimming left V 0 bases short and J 3 bases short, with 12 bases between. As DNA, the CDR3 is TGCGCCAGCAGCTTGGGCACGATTGCGGCTAATGAAAAACTGTTTTTT. This sequence encodes CASSLGTIAANEKLFF.

This clone was counted at least ten times. The chain employs TRBV3-1 (or the pseudogene TRBV3-2) and TRBJ2-2, with a tentative D call TRBD2 (6 bases). Trimming took off 7 bases at V and 8 bases at J, with 14 bases between the two ends. This CDR3 has 13 amino acids. Germline lookup yields CDR1 LGHDT and CDR2 YNNKEL (reference sequence). Here the CDR3 DNA reads TGTGCCAGCACCACGGGGGACGTAGGGGAGCTGTTTTTT. This encodes CASTTGDVGELFF.

The chain employs TRBV5-1 and TRBJ2-1, with 11 positions matching TRBD2. This CDR3 has 18 amino acids. J lost 5 bases, V lost 0 bases, and 10 bases had no gene match. The germline V gene encodes CDR1 SGHRS and CDR2 YFSETQ. The CDR3 DNA follows: TGCGCCAGCAGCTTGGACGTGCGTAGCGGGAGGGTTCACAATGAGCAGTTCTTC. This translates into CASSLDVRSGRVHNEQFF.

This chain links TRBV5-1 with TRBJ2-3; the match to TRBD1 covers 7 bases. The CDR3 has 15 residues. CDR1 is SGHRS and CDR2 is YFSETQ in the germline V gene. V was pared by 5 bases and J by 6 bases, with 12 bases of the junction left unmatched. CDR3 nucleotide sequence: TGCGCCAGCAGTCGACAGGGAGAATTTGTGGATACGCAGTATTTT. Residues: CASSRQGEFVDTQYF.

This clone was recorded only once. This sequence joins TRBV7-3 and TRBJ2-3; the match to TRBD2 covers 11 bases. The germline gives CDR1 SGHTA, CDR2 FQGTGA. The length of the CDR3 is 15 residues. V lost 4 bases, J lost 5 bases, and 5 bases stayed unmatched. This chain's CDR3 is CASSSGTSGLDTQYF. In nucleotides, the CDR3 is TGTGCCAGCAGCTCCGGGACTAGCGGCCTAGATACGCAGTATTTT.

The V and J genes are TRBV9 and TRBJ2-7, with 9 bases fitting TRBD2. Trimming at V came to 0 bases and at J to 4 bases, leaving 5 bases not matched to a gene. CDR1 is SGDLS and CDR2 is YYNGEE in the germline V gene. The CDR3 spans 15 residues. The DNA of the CDR3 is TGTGCCAGCAGCGTAGATCCTAGCGGGAAATACGAGCAGTACTTC. Encoded protein: CASSVDPSGKYEQYF.

Details on this clone: Additional DNA sequences in this sample encode the identical CDR3. The V call is TRBV14, the J call TRBJ1-3, with D uncertain. The CDR3 has 14 residues. Germline assignment: CDR1 SGHDN and CDR2 FVKESK. Trimming shortened V by 0 bases and J by 0 bases, and 3 bases separated the two germline ends. The CDR3 coding sequence is TGTGCCAGCAGCCAAGACTCCTCTGGAAACACCATATATTTT. Its protein product is CASSQDSSGNTIYF.

This chain joins TRBV5-1 and TRBJ1-2; D perhaps matches TRBD1 (6 bases). Germline CDR1 SGHRS, CDR2 YFSETQ. Trimming removed 0 bases at V and 2 bases at J, with 8 bases between. The CDR3 totals 14 residues. CDR3 amino acids: CASSLGRGNYGYTF. The CDR3 DNA reads as TGCGCCAGCAGCTTGGGCAGGGGCAACTATGGCTACACCTTC.

V is TRBV10-3 and J is TRBJ2-1; the D gene is possibly TRBD2 (5 bases). Germline V gene data show CDR1 as ENHRY and CDR2 as SYGVKD. The CDR3 spans 13 residues. V shed 7 bases and J shed 6 bases, with 13 bases lying between them. As DNA, the CDR3 is TGTGCCATCACCCCAGCTGGAGGCAATGAGCAGTTCTTC. This sequence encodes CAITPAGGNEQFF.

The chain carries TRBV7-2 and TRBJ1-3, with a weak D call TRBD1 (5 bases). The CDR3 totals 16 residues. Trimming stripped 2 bases from V and 0 bases from J, with 11 bases between. The germline V gene encodes CDR1 SGHTA and CDR2 FQGNSA. CDR3 bases: TGTGCCAGCAGCTTAAATACAGGCTACTCTGGAAACACCATATATTTT. Translating it yields CASSLNTGYSGNTIYF. The full variable domain, completed using reference TRBV7-2 and TRBJ1-3, is GAGVSQSPSNKVTEKGKDVELRCDPISGHTALYWYRQSLGQGLEFLIYFQGNSAPDKSGLPSDRFSAERTGGSVSTLTIQRTQQEDSAVYLCASSLNTGYSGNTIYFGEGSWLTVV.

V and J are TRBV9 and TRBJ2-2; 7 bases match TRBD1. Germline V gene lookup returns CDR1 SGDLS and CDR2 YYNGEE. CDR3 length: 17 amino acids. The V segment lost 0 bases and the J segment 1 base; nucleotides outside the gene matches: 6. The CDR3 region has the DNA TGTGCCAGCAGCGTAGTGGCAGGGGGTTGGAACACCGGGGAGCTGTTTTTT. It translates to CASSVVAGGWNTGELFF.

The chain carries TRBV5-1 and TRBJ2-3; no reliable D call. The CDR3 contains 15 residues. V lost 4 bases, J lost 0 bases, and 12 bases lay in between. CDR1 SGHRS and CDR2 YFSETQ come from the germline V gene. CDR3 sequence reads: CASSTTTSSTDTQYF. The CDR3 bases are TGCGCCAGCAGCACAACCACCTCTAGCACAGATACGCAGTATTTT.

The chain has TRBV25-1 and TRBJ1-2; D might be TRBD1 (5 bases). Germline lookup yields CDR1 MGHDK and CDR2 SYGVNS. V shed 1 base and J shed 6 bases, with 18 bases lying between them. This CDR3 region has 16 residues. The CDR3: CASSELAAGRIDGYTF. The CDR3, as DNA: TGTGCCAGCAGTGAATTAGCGGCAGGGAGGATAGATGGCTACACCTTC.

The chain links TRBV3-1 (or the pseudogene TRBV3-2) to TRBJ1-5, with D hard to call. The CDR3 is made up of 16 amino acids. V lost 0 bases, J lost 0 bases, and 9 bases lay in between. The germline V gene has CDR1 LGHDT and CDR2 YNNKEL (reference sequence). CDR3 nucleotides: TGTGCCAGCAGCCAAGATTCGTCAGTTAGCAATCAGCCCCAGCATTTT. Protein sequence: CASSQDSSVSNQPQHF.

The rearrangement uses TRBV4-2 and TRBJ1-3; unclear D gene. V lost 7 bases and J lost 0, with 10 bases in between. CDR1 LGHNA and CDR2 YNFKEQ come from the germline V gene. This CDR3 is 14 amino acids long. The CDR3 DNA follows: TGTGCCAGCACCCCAGACCTCTCTGGAAACACCATATATTTT. Protein: CASTPDLSGNTIYF.

V usage is TRBV6-1 and J usage is TRBJ1-1; 7 bases line up with TRBD1. Trimming at V came to 1 base and at J to 8 bases, leaving 7 bases not matched to a gene. The CDR3 is made up of 14 amino acids. The germline gives CDR1 MNHNS, CDR2 SASEGT. The CDR3 loop reads CASSEGLDRAEAFF. The CDR3 coding sequence is TGTGCCAGCAGTGAAGGCCTCGACAGGGCGGAAGCTTTCTTT.

The rearrangement uses TRBV11-3 and TRBJ2-1; TRBD2 agrees at 8 bases. Trimming took 4 bases from V and 9 from J; bases not matched to a gene: 11. Germline V CDR1 and CDR2: SGHNT, YENEEA. The CDR3 runs 15 residues. The CDR3 here is CASSSASGSYGEQFF. The CDR3, as DNA: TGTGCCAGCAGCTCAGCTAGCGGGTCTTACGGTGAGCAGTTCTTC.

The chain couples TRBV15 to TRBJ2-3, with TRBD1 matching 11 bases. Germline V gene data show CDR1 as LNHNV and CDR2 as YYDKDF (reference sequence). This CDR3 has 16 residues. Trimming took 3 bases from V and 1 from J; bases not matched to a gene: 3. The CDR3 DNA follows: TGTGCCACCAGCAGGGGACAGGGGGTCGGCACAGATACGCAGTATTTT. Translated, it gives CATSRGQGVGTDTQYF. Based on the CDR3 plus reference TRBV15 and TRBJ2-3, the full variable domain is DAMVIQNPRYQVTQFGKPVTLSCSQTLNHNVMYWYQQKSSQAPKLLFHYYDKDFNNEADTPDNFQSRRPNTSFCFLDIRSPGLGDTAMYLCATSRGQGVGTDTQYFGPGTRLTVL.

The gene calls are TRBV18 and TRBJ1-2, with D possibly matching TRBD1 (5 bases). V was clipped by 2 bases and J by 0 bases, with 10 bases between them. The CDR3 spans 15 residues. Germline CDR1 reads KGHSH; CDR2 reads LQKENI. Written as DNA, the CDR3 is TGTGCCAGCTCACCAGACAGCACACCTAACTATGGCTACACCTTC. Protein sequence: CASSPDSTPNYGYTF.

This chain joins TRBV7-6 and TRBJ2-2; unclear D gene. CDR1 SGHVS and CDR2 FNYEAQ come from the germline V gene. The V end was cut by 4 bases, the J end by 4 bases, with 25 bases between. The CDR3 loop spans 19 amino acids. The CDR3 nucleotides read TGTGCCAGCAGCTCACCAAAGACCCCGAGAGGCCCGGCCACCGGGGAGCTGTTTTTT. It is translated as CASSSPKTPRGPATGELFF. The full variable domain, its missing parts supplied by reference TRBV7-6 and TRBJ2-2, is GAGVSQSPRYKVTKRGQDVALRCDPISGHVSLYWYRQALGQGPEFLTYFNYEAQQDKSGLPNDRFSAERPEGSISTLTIQRTEQRDSAMYRCASSSPKTPRGPATGELFFGEGSRLTVL.

The chain has TRBV5-1 and TRBJ1-2, with TRBD1 matching over 9 bases. V dropped 7 bases and J dropped 7; count of bases not matched to a gene: 8. Germline values: CDR1 SGHRS, CDR2 YFSETQ. The CDR3 has 13 residues. The CDR3: CASEPGTGTGYTF. The CDR3 coding sequence is TGCGCCAGCGAACCCGGGACAGGGACTGGCTACACCTTC.